This passage covers 23 T cell receptor beta chains from one sample sequenced in a study of early T cells in non-severe SARS-CoV-2 infection. TCRdb re-called the 5' RACE reads through MiXCR, storing one row per CDR3 protein. The sample carries about 83,000 distinct CDR3 sequences, roughly a tenth recorded once. Sequenced here: whole blood, sampled at baseline. These receptors all stem from an adult who was a healthcare worker with PCR-confirmed SARS-CoV-2 infection or an uninfected control (not recorded which).

This clonotype has just a few counts. This rearrangement joins TRBV14 to TRBJ2-2; D is possibly TRBD1 (5 bases). V lost 1 base and J 3 bases, leaving 9 bases between the germline ends. The germline CDR1 and CDR2 sequences are SGHDN and FVKESK. The CDR3 has 15 amino acids. The CDR3 DNA is TGTGCCAGCAGCCAAGGGGGCACCCACACCGGGGAGCTGTTTTTT. This sequence encodes CASSQGGTHTGELFF. The complete variable domain, with remaining parts taken from reference TRBV14 and TRBJ2-2, reads EAGVTQFPSHSVIEKGQTVTLRCDPISGHDNLYWYRRVMGKEIKFLLHFVKESKQDESGMPNNRFLAERTGGTYSTLKVQPAELEDSGVYFCASSQGGTHTGELFFGEGSRLTVL.

The table lists this clonotype with a few counts. CDR3 sequence reads: CASSPLSQGIQNTEAFF. The CDR3 region has the DNA TGTGCCAGCTCACCTCTTTCGCAGGGCATCCAGAACACTGAAGCTTTCTTT. The V gene is TRBV18, the J gene TRBJ1-1, with D perhaps matching TRBD1 (5 bases). Germline loops: CDR1 KGHSH, CDR2 LQKENI. V was clipped by 3 bases and J by 1 base, with 18 bases between them. This CDR3 has 17 residues. The full variable domain, its missing parts supplied by reference TRBV18 and TRBJ1-1, is NAGVMQNPRHLVRRRGQEARLRCSPMKGHSHVYWYRQLPEEGLKFMVYLQKENIIDESGMPKERFSAEFPKEGPSILRIQQVVRGDSAAYFCASSPLSQGIQNTEAFFGQGTRLTVV.

This clonotype was recorded many times. The chain employs TRBV20-1 and TRBJ2-4, with no clear D. CDR1 and CDR2 (germline): DFQATT, SNEGSKA (reference sequence). The CDR3 extends over 14 amino acids. Deletions cut 5 bases from V and 0 bases from J, with 11 bases between. The CDR3 sequence is CSAQEVLAKNIQYF. Written as DNA, the CDR3 is TGCAGTGCTCAGGAAGTACTAGCCAAAAACATTCAGTACTTC.

The CDR3 loop is CSAAIVTLVRDEQYF. Written as DNA, the CDR3 is TGCAGTGCTGCCATAGTGACGTTAGTAAGAGACGAGCAGTACTTC. The genes are TRBV20-1 and TRBJ2-7; D is ambiguous. The CDR3 is 15 amino acids. V was shortened by 5 bases and J by 5 bases, with 22 bases between the two germline ends. CDR1 and CDR2 (germline): DFQATT, SNEGSKA (reference sequence).

J is TRBJ2-2 and V is TRBV21-1; the table gives TRBD2 as D, unverified against the DNA. TRBV21-1 is designated a pseudogene. CDR3 length: 18 amino acids. The DNA for the CDR3 is TGTGCCAGCAGCGGAGGGGAGCGGCTAGCGGGAGACACCGGGGAGCTGTTTTTT. Translated, it gives CASSGGERLAGDTGELFF.

This clonotype came up a few times. V usage is TRBV19 and J usage is TRBJ2-2; 8 nucleotides align to TRBD1. The J segment lost 0 bases and the V segment lost 8 bases, leaving 2 bases of the junction unmatched. The CDR3 spans 14 residues. Germline V CDR1 and CDR2: LNHDA, SQIVND (reference sequence). CDR3 amino acids: CASRQGSNTGELFF. The CDR3 DNA follows: TGTGCCAGTCGACAGGGGTCGAACACCGGGGAGCTGTTTTTT.

This clonotype was found a few times. The chain links TRBV3-1 to TRBJ2-4; the match to TRBD2 covers 8 bases. V lost 3 bases to trimming and J lost 0 bases; unmatched junction nucleotides: 10. This CDR3 has 18 amino acids. Germline-derived CDR1 and CDR2 are LGHDT and YNNKEL (reference sequence). The CDR3 loop reads CASSHPGGGQGAKNIQYF. The CDR3 nucleotides are TGTGCCAGCAGCCACCCTGGCGGGGGGCAGGGAGCCAAAAACATTCAGTACTTC.

There are a few counts of this clonotype. The chain links TRBV25-1 to TRBJ2-1; 11 bases agree with TRBD2. CDR1 and CDR2 (germline): MGHDK, SYGVNS. This CDR3 has 16 amino acids. Trimming at V came to 5 bases and at J to 11 bases, leaving 14 bases not matched to a gene. The DNA for the CDR3 is TGTGCCAGCAGTCTAGCGGGAGGCACGAAGGGGTCCAAGCAGTTCTTC. Encoded protein: CASSLAGGTKGSKQFF.

V gene TRBV24-1 combines with J gene TRBJ2-1; no clear D. There are 14 residues in the CDR3. The V end was cut by 2 bases, the J end by 4 bases, with 8 bases between. Looked up from germline, CDR1 is KGHDR and CDR2 is SFDVKD. The CDR3 coding sequence is TGTGCCACCAGTGATTACGAAACTTACAATGAGCAGTTCTTC. This gives the protein CATSDYETYNEQFF.

This clonotype was seen only a few times. V is TRBV27 and J is TRBJ2-2, with D possibly called TRBD1 or TRBD2 (5 bases each). Trimming shortened V by 7 bases and J by 2 bases, and 17 bases separated the two germline ends. Per the germline V gene, CDR1 is MNHEY and CDR2 is SMNVEV (reference sequence). The CDR3 has 16 amino acids. The CDR3 is CASTQPGAINTGELFF. The CDR3 DNA is TGTGCCAGCACCCAACCCGGGGCTATCAACACCGGGGAGCTGTTTTTT.

This clonotype was seen more than once but under ten times. V usage is TRBV27 and J usage is TRBJ2-3, with 9 positions matching TRBD1. Germline CDR1 reads MNHEY; CDR2 reads SMNVEV (reference sequence). The CDR3 length is 20 residues. V lost 4 bases and J lost 0; bases outside the gene matches: 17. CDR3 region: CASSSGPGQGLRASTDTQYF. DNA for the CDR3: TGTGCCAGCAGTTCGGGCCCGGGACAGGGTCTGAGAGCTAGCACAGATACGCAGTATTTT.

There are a few counts of this clonotype. J is TRBJ2-1 and V is TRBV7-9; weak D call: TRBD2 (6 bases). V was shortened by 1 base and J by 8 bases, with 9 bases between the two germline ends. The CDR3 has 13 amino acids. Germline V gene lookup returns CDR1 SEHNR and CDR2 FQNEAQ (reference sequence). CDR3: CASSLVAGHEQFF. The CDR3 region has the DNA TGTGCCAGCAGCTTAGTCGCGGGACATGAGCAGTTCTTC.

At least ten counts were recorded for this clonotype. V is TRBV4-2 and J is TRBJ2-5; 12 bases match TRBD2. The CDR3 is 16 amino acids. Trimming took 3 bases from V and 2 from J; bases not matched to a gene: 4. Germline V gene sequence: CDR1 LGHNA, CDR2 YNFKEQ. The CDR3 bases are TGTGCCAGCAGCCAGAGACTAGCGGGAGTTCAAGAGACCCAGTACTTC. Amino acids: CASSQRLAGVQETQYF.

Ten or more counts support this clonotype. The rearrangement joins TRBV5-4 to TRBJ1-4, with 7 bases that match TRBD1. This CDR3 has 13 residues. With 2 bases clipped from V and 8 bases from J, the junction kept 3 bases outside the gene matches. Germline V gene sequence: CDR1 SGHNT, CDR2 YYREEE (reference sequence). This chain's CDR3 is CASSFARGEKLFF. The CDR3 DNA reads TGTGCCAGCAGCTTCGCCAGGGGGGAAAAACTGTTTTTT.

This clonotype has only a few counts. The genes are TRBV21-1 and TRBJ1-5; TRBD1, the D gene given by the table, was not confirmed from the DNA. TRBV21-1 is recorded as a pseudogene. The CDR3 has 14 residues. The CDR3 region has the DNA TGTGCCAGCAGCAACCCAGGGACAGGGGAAGCCCAGCATTTT. Translating gives CASSNPGTGEAQHF.

This clonotype has a handful of counts. The chain employs TRBV7-2 and TRBJ2-7, with D perhaps TRBD1 or TRBD2 (5 bases each). Trimming cost V 5 bases and J 0 bases, with 17 bases left between them. CDR1 is SGHTA and CDR2 is FQGNSA in the germline V gene. The CDR3 is made up of 16 amino acids. The CDR3 sequence: CASSPQWGDSSYEQYF. CDR3 DNA: TGTGCCAGCAGCCCACAATGGGGAGACAGCTCCTACGAGCAGTACTTC.

This clonotype was found many times. The chain joins TRBV28 to TRBJ1-1; D unresolved. Per germline, CDR1 MDHEN and CDR2 SYDVKM. V dropped 5 bases and J dropped 11 bases, with 21 bases sitting between them. The CDR3 extends over 14 amino acids. The CDR3 sequence: CASSPVTWSRGAFF. CDR3 DNA: TGTGCCAGCAGTCCTGTCACATGGTCCAGAGGGGCTTTCTTT. Based on the CDR3 plus reference TRBV28 and TRBJ1-1, the full variable domain is DVKVTQSSRYLVKRTGEKVFLECVQDMDHENMFWYRQDPGLGLRLIYFSYDVKMKEKGDIPEGYSVSREKKERFSLILESASTNQTSMYLCASSPVTWSRGAFFGQGTRLTVV.

This clonotype was observed a few times. J is TRBJ2-5 and V is TRBV29-1; 10 bases agree with TRBD2. Germline lookup yields CDR1 SQVTM and CDR2 ANQGSEA. The CDR3 is 15 residues long. V trimming: 7 bases; J trimming: 5 bases; junction bases outside the gene matches: 13. The CDR3 sequence is CSADASGSIRETQYF. The DNA of the CDR3 is TGCAGCGCAGACGCTAGCGGGAGTATCAGGGAGACCCAGTACTTC.

A few counts support this clonotype. The chain carries TRBV5-1 and TRBJ2-3, with unresolved D. This CDR3 comprises 13 residues. CDR1 and CDR2 (germline): SGHRS, YFSETQ. The ends were cut back, 4 bases at V and 2 bases at J, with 8 bases in the middle. The CDR3 DNA sequence: TGCGCCAGCAGCCCCCCGACCACAGATACGCAGTATTTT. Amino acid sequence: CASSPPTTDTQYF.

This clonotype was detected only a few times. This chain joins TRBV27 and TRBJ2-3; D is perhaps TRBD1 (6 bases). The V gene's germline CDR1 is MNHEY and CDR2 SMNVEV (reference sequence). V lost 7 bases and J 2 bases, leaving 10 bases between the germline ends. This CDR3 is built from 13 residues. The CDR3 DNA reads TGTGCCAGCATCGACAGGTTCACAGATACGCAGTATTTT. Protein: CASIDRFTDTQYF.

This clonotype was observed a handful of times. J is TRBJ2-1 and V is TRBV5-1; TRBD2 matches 11 bases. The CDR3 has 18 amino acids. The junction had 6 bases not matched to a gene; V was cut back by 0 bases and J by 1 base. Germline assignment: CDR1 SGHRS and CDR2 YFSETQ. The CDR3 coding sequence is TGCGCCAGCAGCTTGGGCCTAGCGGGAGGTGGGTCCTACAATGAGCAGTTCTTC. Encoded protein: CASSLGLAGGGSYNEQFF.

This clonotype has a count of ten or more. One junction end does not reproduce the germline sequence, and a read error may be involved. The chain is built from TRBV5-1 and TRBJ2-3, with D possibly called TRBD1 or TRBD2 (6 bases each). This CDR3 spans 13 amino acids. Germline CDR1 and CDR2: SGHRS and YFSETQ. This CDR3 reads CASSLGGTDTQYF. Here the CDR3 DNA reads TGTGCCAGCAGCTTAGGGGGGACAGATACGCAGTATTTT.

This clonotype has a count of ten or more. The genes are TRBV7-9 and TRBJ2-3; the D is unclear. The CDR3 length is 15 residues. Germline V lookup: CDR1 SEHNR, CDR2 FQNEAQ (reference sequence). With 6 bases removed from V and 0 bases from J, the gap between germline ends came to 13 bases. The CDR3 loop is CASSPTTPSTDTQYF. The DNA for the CDR3 is TGTGCCAGCAGTCCCACCACACCCAGCACAGATACGCAGTATTTT.